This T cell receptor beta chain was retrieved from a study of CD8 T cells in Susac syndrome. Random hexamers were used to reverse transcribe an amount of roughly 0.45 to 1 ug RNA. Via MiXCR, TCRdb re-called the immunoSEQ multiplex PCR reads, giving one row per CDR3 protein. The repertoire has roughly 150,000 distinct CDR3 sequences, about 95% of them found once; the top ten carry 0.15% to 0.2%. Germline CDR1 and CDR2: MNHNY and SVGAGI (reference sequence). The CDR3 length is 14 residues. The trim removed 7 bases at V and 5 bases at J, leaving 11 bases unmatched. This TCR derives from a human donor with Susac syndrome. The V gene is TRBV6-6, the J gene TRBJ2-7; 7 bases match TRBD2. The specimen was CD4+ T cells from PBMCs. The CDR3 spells CASTAISSGDEQYF. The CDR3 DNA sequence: TGTGCCAGCACCGCCATTTCTAGCGGAGACGAGCAGTACTTC.